The T cell receptor beta chain described here comes from a study of shared clonotypes between healthy human individuals. The repertoire was sequenced with immunoSEQ multiplex PCR; TCRdb's copy has only in-frame clones and lacks some. The data show 1.5 million to 1.9 million clones, 98% seen once. The study drew all its donors from Caucasian adults living in Nashville, Tennessee. The sequence came from a man younger than 45 in good health. The specimen sequenced was naive CD4+ T cells sorted from blood. Subset: CD45RA+ positively selected.

The CDR3 is CASSSRGLSGANVLTF. In DNA, the CDR3 is TGTGCCAGCAGTTCCAGGGGGCTTTCCGGGGCCAACGTCCTGACTTTC. This chain joins TRBV28 and TRBJ2-6; 8 bases map to TRBD1. V lost 4 bases, J lost 4 bases, and 6 bases stayed unmatched. In germline, CDR1 is MDHEN, CDR2 SYDVKM. CDR3 length: 16 residues.